A selection of T cell receptor beta chains follows, all from one sample in a study of blood T cell repertoires in COVID-19. Produced via immunoSEQ multiplex PCR; TCRdb's table is partial and in-frame only. The sample consists of about 260,000 clones, approximately 90% of them appearing once. The material sequenced was peripheral blood. These receptors were obtained from a man aged 55 to 70 who had recovered from COVID-19. Each CDR3 is given with its conserved first and last residue. D genes are given only for firm matches. Not every row has a clone size; where given, it reads once, few, many or a size class.

cdr3_nt cdr3_aa j_call v_call d_call clone_size
TGTGCCAGCTCACCCTCAGGCCAGTCTGCCAAAAACATTCAGTACTTC CASSPSGQSAKNIQYF TRBJ2-4 TRBV18 - -
TGTGCCAGCAGCCCCCACCCTAGGGGCCTTGATACGCAGTATTTT CASSPHPRGLDTQYF TRBJ2-3 TRBV7-2 - -
TGTGCCAGCAGCCAATTAAGACAGATGAACACTGAAGCTTTCTTT CASSQLRQMNTEAFF TRBJ1-1 TRBV9 - -
TGCGCCAGCAGCGGGGCCTCTGGGGCCAACGTCCTGACTTTC CASSGASGANVLTF TRBJ2-6 TRBV5-1 - -
TGTGCCAGCAGCTTAACTAGCGGGGGCCACAATGAGCAGTTCTTC CASSLTSGGHNEQFF TRBJ2-1 TRBV7-3 TRBD2 -
TGTGCCAGCAGCTTGAAGCGGGGGACCGGGGAGCTGTTTTTT CASSLKRGTGELFF TRBJ2-2 TRBV7-3 TRBD2 -
TGTGCCAGCAGTTACATGGGGCAAAACACCATATATTTT CASSYMGQNTIYF TRBJ1-3 TRBV6-6 - once
TGCGCCAGCAGTACAGGGTTAGAAACTGAAGCTTTCTTT CASSTGLETEAFF TRBJ1-1 TRBV10-2 - -
TGTGCCAGCAGTACCGGGGTCGGTACGCAGTATTTT CASSTGVGTQYF TRBJ2-3 TRBV25-1 - -
TGTGCCAGCAGCCAAGGGCCGGGGTCAGAGACCCAGTACTTC CASSQGPGSETQYF TRBJ2-5 TRBV4-2 - -